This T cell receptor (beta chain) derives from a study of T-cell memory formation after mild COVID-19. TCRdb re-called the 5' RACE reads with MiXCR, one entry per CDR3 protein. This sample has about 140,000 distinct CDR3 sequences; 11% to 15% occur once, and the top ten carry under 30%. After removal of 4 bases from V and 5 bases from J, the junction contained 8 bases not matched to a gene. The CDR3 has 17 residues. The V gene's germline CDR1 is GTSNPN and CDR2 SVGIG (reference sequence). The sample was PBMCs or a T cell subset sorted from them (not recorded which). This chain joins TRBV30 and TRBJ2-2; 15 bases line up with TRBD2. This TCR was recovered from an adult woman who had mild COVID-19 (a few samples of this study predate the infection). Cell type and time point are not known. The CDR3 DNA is TGTGCCTGGACCGGACTAGCGGGAGGGCCTTGGACCGGGGAGCTGTTTTTT. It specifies CAWTGLAGGPWTGELFF.